This record covers a single TCR beta chain. Antigen unknown. CDR3 length: 15 amino acids. CDR1 is SGDLS, CDR2 YYNGEE, per germline. V was cut by 0 bases and J by 3 bases, with 13 bases left in between. This entry is derived from a study of identical twins. General study findings and limits: Excess low generation probability was seen in twin-shared out-of-frame alpha sequences. Conclusions relied on cross-sectional statistical analysis, not following the same donors.

TCRdb independently ran MiXCR on the 5' RACE reads; one entry per CDR3 protein. The sample has about 460,000 distinct CDR3 sequences, approximately 15% seen once. These data were also reused for a study on yellow fever vaccine responses in identical twins.

Specimen: CD4+ T cells sorted from blood. The rearrangement links TRBV9 to TRBJ2-7; either TRBD1 or TRBD2 may supply D (5 bases each). This TCR came from a woman younger than 35 in good health. The CDR3 sequence is CASSVGGGINYEQYF. The CDR3 nucleotides read TGTGCCAGCAGCGTAGGTGGGGGAATCAACTACGAGCAGTACTTC.